The source of this T cell receptor beta chain is a study of cytomegalovirus exposure and HLA in healthy donors. Amplification used 60 Vbeta primers and 13 Jbeta primers. Using immunoSEQ multiplex PCR, the repertoire was profiled, and TCRdb retains in-frame clones only, with some absent. Of about 180,000 clones listed, more than 65% are singletons. V lost 3 bases to trimming and J lost 3 bases; unmatched junction nucleotides: 9. Germline CDR1 reads MGHRA; CDR2 reads YSYEKL. This CDR3 contains 16 residues. The specimen sequenced was PBMCs. The receptor was isolated from a woman in her forties or fifties in good health and CMV-seronegative. This chain links TRBV4-1 with TRBJ2-7; 9 bases match TRBD1. The CDR3 reads CASSQDVDRGYYEQYF. The CDR3, as DNA: TGCGCCAGCAGCCAGGACGTGGACAGGGGATACTACGAGCAGTACTTC.